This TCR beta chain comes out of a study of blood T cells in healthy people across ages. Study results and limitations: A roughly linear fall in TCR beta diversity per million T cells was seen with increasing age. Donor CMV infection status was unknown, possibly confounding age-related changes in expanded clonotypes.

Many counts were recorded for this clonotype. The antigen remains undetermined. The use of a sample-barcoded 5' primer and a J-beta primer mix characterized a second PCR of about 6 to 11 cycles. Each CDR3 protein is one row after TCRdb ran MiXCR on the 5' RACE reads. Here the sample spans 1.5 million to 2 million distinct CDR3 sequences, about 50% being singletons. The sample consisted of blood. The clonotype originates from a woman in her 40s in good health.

The CDR3 here is CASSEERGGTDTQYF. The DNA of the CDR3 is TGTGCCAGCAGTGAAGAACGGGGGGGCACAGATACGCAGTATTTT. The gene calls are TRBV6-4 and TRBJ2-3; 7 nucleotides match TRBD2. V was clipped by 3 bases and J by 1 base; unmatched bases: 4. Germline CDR1 MRHNA, CDR2 SNTAGT. CDR3 length: 15 residues.